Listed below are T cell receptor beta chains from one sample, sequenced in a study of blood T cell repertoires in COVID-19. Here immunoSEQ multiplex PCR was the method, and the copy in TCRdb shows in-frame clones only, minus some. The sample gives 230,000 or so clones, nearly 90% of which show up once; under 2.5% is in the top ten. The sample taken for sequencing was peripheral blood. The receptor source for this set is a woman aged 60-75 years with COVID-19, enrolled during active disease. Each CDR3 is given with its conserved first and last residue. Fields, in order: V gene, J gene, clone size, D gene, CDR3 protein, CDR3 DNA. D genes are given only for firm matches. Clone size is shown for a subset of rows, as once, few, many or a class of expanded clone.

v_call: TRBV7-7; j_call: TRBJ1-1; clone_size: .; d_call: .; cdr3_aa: CASSPTRNTEAFF; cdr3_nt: TGTGCCAGCAGCCCCACAAGGAACACTGAAGCTTTCTTT
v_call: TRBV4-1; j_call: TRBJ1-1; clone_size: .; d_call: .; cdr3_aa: CASSQGPAGSEAFF; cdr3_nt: TGCGCCAGCAGCCAAGGACCCGCAGGGTCTGAAGCTTTCTTT
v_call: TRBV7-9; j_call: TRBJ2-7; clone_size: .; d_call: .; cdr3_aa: CASSLTYEQYF; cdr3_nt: TGTGCCAGCAGCCTTACCTACGAGCAGTACTTC
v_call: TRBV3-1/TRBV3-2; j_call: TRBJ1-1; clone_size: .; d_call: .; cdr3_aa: CASSQLGGNTEAFF; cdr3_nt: TGTGCCAGCAGCCAATTAGGGGGTAACACTGAAGCTTTCTTT
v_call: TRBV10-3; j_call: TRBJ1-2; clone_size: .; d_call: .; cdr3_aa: CAISESEDYGYTF; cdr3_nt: TGTGCCATCAGTGAGTCGGAGGACTATGGCTACACCTTC
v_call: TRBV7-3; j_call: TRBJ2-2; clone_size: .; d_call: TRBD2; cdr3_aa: CASSLGLAGATGELFF; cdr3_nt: TGTGCCAGCAGCCTGGGACTAGCGGGGGCCACCGGGGAGCTGTTTTTT
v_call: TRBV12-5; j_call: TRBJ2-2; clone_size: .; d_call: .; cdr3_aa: CASGLGIRGTGELFF; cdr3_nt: TGTGCTAGTGGTTTGGGGATCAGAGGGACCGGGGAGCTGTTTTTT
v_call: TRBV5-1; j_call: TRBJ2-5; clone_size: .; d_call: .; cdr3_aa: CASSFQGGETQYF; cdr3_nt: TGCGCCAGCAGCTTTCAGGGGGGTGAGACCCAGTACTTC
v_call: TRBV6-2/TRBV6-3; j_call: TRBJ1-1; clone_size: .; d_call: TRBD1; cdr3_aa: CASSYFGQGSEAFF; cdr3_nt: TGTGCCAGCAGTTACTTTGGACAGGGGTCTGAAGCTTTCTTT
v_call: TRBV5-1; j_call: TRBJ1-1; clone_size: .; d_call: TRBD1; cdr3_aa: CASSLQLGTGEAFF; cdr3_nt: TGCGCCAGCAGCTTGCAGCTAGGGACAGGGGAAGCTTTCTTT
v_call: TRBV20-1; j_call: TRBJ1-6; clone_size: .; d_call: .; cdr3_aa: CSASSTSNSPLHF; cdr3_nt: TGCAGTGCTAGTAGCACTTCTAATTCACCCCTCCACTTT
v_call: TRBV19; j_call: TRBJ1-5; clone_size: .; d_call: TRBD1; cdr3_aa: CASSIGWDRGRGQPQHF; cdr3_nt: TGTGCCAGTAGTATAGGGTGGGACAGGGGGCGCGGGCAGCCCCAGCATTTT
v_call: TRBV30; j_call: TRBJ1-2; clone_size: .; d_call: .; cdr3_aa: CACHGESGYTF; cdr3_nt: TGTGCCTGTCACGGGGAGAGTGGCTACACCTTC
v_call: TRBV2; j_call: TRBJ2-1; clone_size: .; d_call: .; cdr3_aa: CASTMGGALNEQFF; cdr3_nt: TGTGCCAGCACTATGGGGGGGGCCCTCAATGAGCAGTTCTTC
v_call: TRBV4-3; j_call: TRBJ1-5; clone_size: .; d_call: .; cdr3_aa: CASSQAGRNQPQHF; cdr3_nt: TGCGCCAGCAGCCAAGCAGGGCGAAATCAGCCCCAGCATTTT
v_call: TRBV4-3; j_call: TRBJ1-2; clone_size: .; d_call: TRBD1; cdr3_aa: CASSLNTRQGRGFNGYTF; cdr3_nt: TGCGCCAGCAGCCTAAATACCAGACAGGGAAGAGGTTTTAATGGCTACACCTTC
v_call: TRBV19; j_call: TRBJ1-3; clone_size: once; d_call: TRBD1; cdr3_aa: CASRFRQGARISGNTIYF; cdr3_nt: TGTGCCAGTAGATTTCGACAGGGGGCGAGGATCTCTGGAAACACCATATATTTT
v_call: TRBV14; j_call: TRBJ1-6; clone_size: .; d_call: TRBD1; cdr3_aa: CASSPGGTVNSPLHF; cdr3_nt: TGTGCCAGCAGCCCAGGAGGGACAGTTAATTCACCCCTCCACTTT
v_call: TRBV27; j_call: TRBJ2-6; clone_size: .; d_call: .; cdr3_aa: CASSSRSGANVLTF; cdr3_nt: TGTGCCAGCAGTTCCCGCTCTGGGGCCAACGTCCTGACTTTC
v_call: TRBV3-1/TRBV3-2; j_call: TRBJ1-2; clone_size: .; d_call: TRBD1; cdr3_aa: CASSLRQGYGYTF; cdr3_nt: TGTGCCAGCAGCCTCAGACAGGGTTATGGCTACACCTTC
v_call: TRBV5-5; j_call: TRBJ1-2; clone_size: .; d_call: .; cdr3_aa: CASSLLGQDYGYTF; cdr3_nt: TGTGCCAGCAGCTTGCTTGGCCAGGACTATGGCTACACCTTC
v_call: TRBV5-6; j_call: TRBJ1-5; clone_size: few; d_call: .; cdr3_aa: CASSLSWGDLFNQPQHF; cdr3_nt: TGTGCCAGCAGCTTGAGTTGGGGAGACCTCTTCAATCAGCCCCAGCATTTT
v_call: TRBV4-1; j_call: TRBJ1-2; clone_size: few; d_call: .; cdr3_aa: CASSQAWGDYGYTF; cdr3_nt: TGCGCCAGCAGCCAAGCATGGGGGGATTATGGCTACACCTTC
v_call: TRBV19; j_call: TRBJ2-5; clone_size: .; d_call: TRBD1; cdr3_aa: CASSMGSGGLQETQYF; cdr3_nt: TGTGCCAGTAGTATGGGTTCAGGGGGCCTCCAAGAGACCCAGTACTTC
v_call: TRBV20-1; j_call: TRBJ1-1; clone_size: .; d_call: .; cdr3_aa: CSASGWAEAFF; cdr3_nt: TGCAGTGCTAGTGGGTGGGCAGAAGCTTTCTTT
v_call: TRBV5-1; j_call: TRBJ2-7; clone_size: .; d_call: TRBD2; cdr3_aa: CASSLDPGTSGGAVNEQYF; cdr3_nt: TGCGCCAGCAGCTTGGACCCCGGGACTAGCGGGGGGGCTGTCAACGAGCAGTACTTC
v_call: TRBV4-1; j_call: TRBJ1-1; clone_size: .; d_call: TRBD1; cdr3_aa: CASSQDRAVWDRAGNTEAFF; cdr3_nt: TGCGCCAGCAGCCAAGATCGAGCCGTTTGGGACAGGGCCGGGAACACTGAAGCTTTCTTT
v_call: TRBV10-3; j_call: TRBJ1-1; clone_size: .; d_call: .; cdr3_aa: CAISPGVMNTEAFF; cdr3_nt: TGTGCCATCAGTCCAGGGGTCATGAACACTGAAGCTTTCTTT
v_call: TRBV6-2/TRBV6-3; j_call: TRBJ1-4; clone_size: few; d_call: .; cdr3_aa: CASSLNRAPGDEKLFF; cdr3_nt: TGTGCCAGCAGTTTAAATAGGGCGCCGGGAGATGAAAAACTGTTTTTT
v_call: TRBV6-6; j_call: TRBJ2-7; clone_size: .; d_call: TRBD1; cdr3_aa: CASSSRTGTYEQYF; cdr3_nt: TGTGCCAGCAGTTCCCGGACAGGAACCTACGAGCAGTACTTC